Sequencing of this TCR beta chain was carried out in a study of blood T cell repertoires in COVID-19. Looking at the study overall: Spain, Italy and the United States supplied samples that represented acute and convalescent COVID-19.

Authors' processing steps: Reference gene primer amplification gave nucleated cell count estimates. Here immunoSEQ multiplex PCR was the method, and the copy in TCRdb shows in-frame clones only, minus some. For V, J and clone size, that table is used; D and trimming come from the DNA. The table has 90,000 to 100,000 clones, less than 85% seen once. Germline V gene data show CDR1 as MNHEY and CDR2 as SVGAGI. V dropped 6 bases and J dropped 8 bases, with 16 bases sitting between them. This CDR3 contains 14 residues. The sequence was collected from a man older than 75 with acute or convalescent COVID-19. Sequencing was done on a sample of peripheral blood. The gene calls are TRBV6-5 and TRBJ1-4; D might be TRBD1 (6 bases). The CDR3 loop reads CASRRGGAREKLFF. CDR3 nucleotides: TGTGCCAGCAGGAGGGGGGGGGCTCGGGAAAAACTGTTTTTT.